Following are 21 T cell receptor beta chains from one sample sequenced in a study of blood T cell repertoires in COVID-19. Sequenced by immunoSEQ multiplex PCR; TCRdb stores in-frame clones only, minus some. The sample has 150,000 or so clones, 85% to 90% seen once. The sequencing input was peripheral blood. The receptors come from a man aged 18 to 29 with COVID-19, enrolled during active disease.

This clone was seen a few times. The chain employs TRBV9 and TRBJ1-2; 7 bases agree with TRBD1. The V gene end was trimmed by 4 bases and the J gene end by 8 bases; junction bases not matched to a gene: 14. Germline CDR1 SGDLS, CDR2 YYNGEE. This CDR3 region has 15 residues. The CDR3 DNA reads TGTGCCAGCAGCCCGACGAACCTACAGGGGAGCGGCTACACCTTC. This sequence encodes CASSPTNLQGSGYTF.

Worth noting for this clone: In the same sample, other DNA sequences code for this CDR3. The chain has TRBV27 and TRBJ2-5; D possibly corresponds to TRBD1 (5 bases). V gave up 1 base and J gave up 4 bases, with 7 bases separating them. There are 13 residues in the CDR3. Germline V gene sequence: CDR1 MNHEY, CDR2 SMNVEV (reference sequence). For the CDR3, the DNA is TGTGCCAGCAGTTTATGGGGCGGAGAGACCCAGTACTTC. This gives the protein CASSLWGGETQYF.

The chain employs TRBV28 and TRBJ1-3; TRBD1 matches at 7 bases. Germline assignment: CDR1 MDHEN and CDR2 SYDVKM. The junction had 10 bases not matched to a gene; V was cut back by 3 bases and J by 11 bases. The CDR3 is 14 residues long. The CDR3 reads CASSFWVGGSSIYF. The CDR3, as DNA: TGTGCCAGCAGTTTTTGGGTAGGGGGCAGCTCCATATATTTT.

The chain employs TRBV9 and TRBJ2-5; maybe TRBD1 (6 bases). Germline-derived CDR1 and CDR2 are SGDLS and YYNGEE. V lost 3 bases to trimming and J lost 1 base, with 10 bases between them. This CDR3 is 14 amino acids long. CDR3 sequence: CASSGGQIQETQYF. The CDR3 coding sequence is TGTGCCAGCAGCGGGGGACAAATCCAAGAGACCCAGTACTTC.

The genes are TRBV10-3 and TRBJ1-1; TRBD1 matches at 10 bases. From germline, CDR1 is ENHRY and CDR2 SYGVKD. V lost 0 bases, J lost 0 bases, and 13 bases stayed unmatched. This CDR3 has 20 residues. Here the CDR3 DNA reads TGTGCCATCAGTGAGTCTGTGGGACAGGGGCCCCCGGGGCTGAACACTGAAGCTTTCTTT. Translated, it gives CAISESVGQGPPGLNTEAFF.

V is TRBV28 and J is TRBJ1-1; D is perhaps TRBD1 (5 bases). The germline CDR1 and CDR2 sequences are MDHEN and SYDVKM. V lost 7 bases, J lost 11 bases, and 14 bases lay in between. This CDR3 is 11 amino acids long. The CDR3, as DNA: TGTGCCAGCAACCGGGACTATAGGGCTTTCTTT. Protein product: CASNRDYRAFF.

There are a few counts of this clone. This rearrangement joins TRBV30 to TRBJ1-2; D is undetermined. Trimming stripped 8 bases from V and 2 bases from J, with 15 bases between. The germline V gene has CDR1 GTSNPN and CDR2 SVGIG (reference sequence). This CDR3 region has 13 residues. CDR3 DNA sequence: TGTGCCAGAGAATGGAGGCAGAACTATGGCTACACCTTC. This sequence encodes CAREWRQNYGYTF.

This clone was detected only a few times. The chain recombines TRBV28 with TRBJ1-5, with TRBD1 identical over 7 bases. V lost 6 bases and J lost 8; bases outside the gene matches: 4. CDR3 length: 12 amino acids. CDR1 MDHEN and CDR2 SYDVKM come from the germline V gene. The CDR3 nucleotides read TGTGCCAGCAGGCTCCAGGGGGAGCCCCAGCATTTT. Translation: CASRLQGEPQHF. The entire variable domain, with the rest obtained from reference TRBV28 and TRBJ1-5, is as follows: DVKVTQSSRYLVKRTGEKVFLECVQDMDHENMFWYRQDPGLGLRLIYFSYDVKMKEKGDIPEGYSVSREKKERFSLILESASTNQTSMYLCASRLQGEPQHFGDGTRLSIL.

The sample holds many counts of this clone. V gene TRBV29-1 combines with J gene TRBJ1-2; 8 bases map to TRBD1. There are 17 residues in the CDR3. Germline CDR1 SQVTM, CDR2 ANQGSEA. Losses at the gene ends were 5 bases for V and 1 base for J; bases not matched to a gene: 15. Here the CDR3 reads CSVLVGLGQEFNYGYTF. The CDR3, as DNA: TGCAGCGTTCTTGTGGGCTTGGGACAGGAATTTAACTATGGCTACACCTTC.

This clone occurred once. The chain recombines TRBV27 with TRBJ2-7, with D possibly matching TRBD2 (6 bases). From germline, CDR1 is MNHEY and CDR2 SMNVEV (reference sequence). There are 14 residues in the CDR3. The V end lost 5 bases, the J end lost 4 bases, and 15 bases lay between the germline ends. The CDR3 region is CASSLTTGGYEQYF. CDR3 DNA: TGTGCCAGCAGTCTTACGACCGGGGGTTACGAGCAGTACTTC.

The V gene is TRBV4-3, the J gene TRBJ2-7; a possible D gene is TRBD1 (6 bases). This CDR3 spans 14 amino acids. V shed 6 bases and J shed 5 bases, with 17 bases lying between them. Germline loops: CDR1 LGHNA, CDR2 YSLEER. The CDR3 DNA is TGCGCCAGCAGTTACATCCGGGACATGAACGAGCAGTACTTC. This codes for CASSYIRDMNEQYF.

This rearrangement joins TRBV30 to TRBJ2-7, with D hard to call. The ends were cut back, 0 bases at V and 5 bases at J, with 11 bases in the middle. CDR1 is GTSNPN and CDR2 is SVGIG in the germline V gene (reference sequence). The CDR3 contains 13 residues. CDR3 sequence (DNA): TGTGCCTGGAGTGTACAGAAAGTAAACGAGCAGTACTTC. The encoded protein is CAWSVQKVNEQYF. Supplemented by reference TRBV30 and TRBJ2-7, the full variable domain reads SQTIHQWPATLVQPVGSPLSLECTVEGTSNPNLYWYRQAAGRGLQLLFYSVGIGQISSEVPQNLSASRPQDRQFILSSKKLLLSDSGFYLCAWSVQKVNEQYFGPGTRLTVT.

This clone was picked up one time. The chain is built from TRBV5-1 and TRBJ2-7, with 10 bases fitting TRBD2. This CDR3 contains 15 residues. Germline CDR1 SGHRS, CDR2 YFSETQ. V lost 0 bases to trimming and J lost 2 bases; unmatched junction nucleotides: 2. The CDR3 loop is CASSLGLAGTYEQYF. The CDR3 coding sequence is TGCGCCAGCAGCTTGGGACTAGCGGGTACCTACGAGCAGTACTTC.

The genes are TRBV18 and TRBJ2-7; D is ambiguous. The V gene lost 3 bases and the J gene lost 3 bases, with 6 bases spanning the gap. The V gene's germline CDR1 is KGHSH and CDR2 LQKENI. The CDR3 extends over 12 amino acids. The CDR3 protein is CASSPRIYEQYF. CDR3 nucleotide sequence: TGTGCCAGCTCACCCCGTATCTACGAGCAGTACTTC.

V usage is TRBV11-2 and J usage is TRBJ2-7; 9 positions match TRBD2. This CDR3 spans 15 amino acids. The V gene end was trimmed by 0 bases and the J gene end by 4 bases; junction bases not matched to a gene: 4. CDR1 and CDR2 (germline): SGHAT, FQNNGV. The CDR3: CASSLEASGKYEQYF. CDR3 DNA sequence: TGTGCCAGCAGCTTAGAGGCTAGCGGGAAGTACGAGCAGTACTTC.

CDR3 sequence reads: CASSYGPRNTEAFF. CDR3 sequence (DNA): TGTGCCAGCAGTTACGGGCCGAGGAACACTGAAGCTTTCTTT. V and J are TRBV6-2 or TRBV6-3 and TRBJ1-1; D unresolved. This CDR3 spans 14 amino acids. The V end lost 2 bases, the J end lost 1 base, and 8 bases lay between the germline ends. Per germline, CDR1 MNHEY and CDR2 SVGEGT.

This chain connects TRBV27 to TRBJ2-1, with D possibly TRBD2 on 6 matching bases. The CDR3 has 15 residues. V gave up 6 bases and J gave up 2 bases, with 14 bases separating them. In germline, CDR1 is MNHEY, CDR2 SMNVEV (reference sequence). CDR3: CASREGPTAYNEQFF. The CDR3 DNA reads as TGTGCCAGCAGGGAGGGCCCCACCGCCTACAATGAGCAGTTCTTC.

The chain couples TRBV11-2 to TRBJ2-5; D is unresolved. Germline values: CDR1 SGHAT, CDR2 FQNNGV. The V end was cut by 1 base, the J end by 7 bases, with 7 bases between. This CDR3 region has 12 residues. CDR3 in amino acids: CASSLGSATQYF. The CDR3, as DNA: TGTGCCAGCAGCTTAGGAAGCGCGACCCAGTACTTC.

This chain links TRBV12-3 or TRBV12-4 with TRBJ2-7, with TRBD2 as a possible D gene (5 bases). Trimming pared 4 bases from V and 9 bases from J, leaving 13 bases between. The CDR3 sequence is 12 residues long. The chain's CDR3 is CASSSFSRGQYF. CDR3 sequence (DNA): TGTGCCAGCAGTTCGTTCTCCCGGGGGCAGTACTTC.

The chain combines TRBV5-4 with TRBJ2-2; 12 bases line up with TRBD2. Per germline, CDR1 SGHNT and CDR2 YYREEE (reference sequence). The CDR3 sequence is 16 residues long. Trimming at V came to 2 bases and at J to 5 bases, leaving 4 bases not matched to a gene. The CDR3 sequence is CASSLRLAGETGELFF. Written as DNA, the CDR3 is TGTGCCAGCAGCTTAAGACTAGCGGGAGAAACCGGGGAGCTGTTTTTT.

J is TRBJ2-7 and V is TRBV10-1; 8 bases line up with TRBD2. The V segment lost 7 bases and the J segment 1 base; nucleotides outside the gene matches: 3. The germline V gene encodes CDR1 WNHNN and CDR2 SYGVQD (reference sequence). The CDR3 extends over 13 amino acids. Here the CDR3 reads CASITSGSYEQYF. CDR3 DNA sequence: TGCGCCAGCATAACTAGCGGTTCCTACGAGCAGTACTTC.